This T cell receptor (beta chain) was profiled in a study of blood T cell repertoires in COVID-19. The wider study: Italy, Spain and the United States were the sources of the convalescent and acute COVID-19 samples. Sources were T cells, B-cell-depleted T cells, or PBMCs; the material itself was cDNA or gDNA.

Authors' data handling: Nucleated cell counts were estimated from reference gene primer amplification. Libraries were prepared by immunoSEQ multiplex PCR; TCRdb keeps only in-frame clonotypes and omits some of them. D and trimming were read from the DNA, whereas the V and J calls and clone size are those reported in that table. The sample includes over 50,000 clones, around 80% of them seen just once. CDR1 and CDR2 (germline): LGHNA, YSLEER. The V end was cut by 0 bases, the J end by 7 bases, with 10 bases between. The CDR3 totals 13 residues. The TCR comes from an elderly man with acute or convalescent COVID-19. Sequenced: peripheral blood. The V gene is TRBV4-3, the J gene TRBJ2-7; D call uncertain. CDR3: CASSQELEREQYF. CDR3 coding DNA: TGCGCCAGCAGCCAAGAACTCGAACGGGAGCAGTACTTC.